The clone carrying this T cell receptor beta chain has ten or more counts. The antigen remains unidentified. The record originates from a study of early T cells in non-severe SARS-CoV-2 infection. TCRdb recomputed calls from the 5' RACE reads with MiXCR, one row per CDR3 protein. The sample holds about 83,000 distinct CDR3 sequences, 10% seen once. Study results and caveats: Private and CD4 specificities were missed by VDJdb matching, which favored anti-spike CD8 responses.

Sequenced here: whole blood, sampled at baseline. The receptor was derived from an adult who was a healthcare worker with PCR-confirmed SARS-CoV-2 infection or an uninfected control (not recorded which).

For the CDR3, the DNA is TGTGCCAGCAGCTTAGACGGCGGCAAGCCCCAGCATTTT. Encoded protein: CASSLDGGKPQHF. The chain employs TRBV7-2 and TRBJ1-5, with D uncertain. Germline assignment: CDR1 SGHTA and CDR2 FQGNSA. CDR3 length equals 13 residues. V shed 1 base and J shed 8 bases, with 9 bases lying between them.